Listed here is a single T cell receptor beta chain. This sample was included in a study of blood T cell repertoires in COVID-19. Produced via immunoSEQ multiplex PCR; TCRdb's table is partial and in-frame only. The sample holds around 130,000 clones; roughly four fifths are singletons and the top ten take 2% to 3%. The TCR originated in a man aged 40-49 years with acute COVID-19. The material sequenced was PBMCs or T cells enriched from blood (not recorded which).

The CDR3 sequence: CASSTGQGMYEQYF. The CDR3 nucleotides read TGCGCCAGCAGCACGGGACAGGGGATGTACGAGCAGTACTTC. V gene TRBV5-1 combines with J gene TRBJ2-7; 10 bases map to TRBD1. This CDR3 contains 14 residues. CDR1 is SGHRS and CDR2 is YFSETQ in the germline V gene. V lost 4 bases and J lost 4; bases outside the gene matches: 5.